This entry describes one T cell receptor (beta chain). The antigen is not known. The V gene's germline CDR1 is SNHLY and CDR2 FYNNEI. CDR3 size: 14 residues. V shed 6 bases, J shed 1 base, and the junction held 3 bases outside the gene matches. This sample was taken from a study of OX40 agonist ivuxolimab in advanced cancers. The study's findings and limits: Expanded clones were, on average, more numerous among CD8+ T cells than CD4+.

Sequencing used immunoSEQ multiplex PCR; TCRdb keeps in-frame clones, though not all of them. The data show tens of thousands of clones, roughly 92% seen once. The sample was CD4+ or CD8+ T cells sorted from blood, taken in a trial of the OX40 agonist ivuxolimab. The origin of this receptor is an adult with an advanced solid tumor such as melanoma, head and neck, liver or kidney cancer. The rearrangement links TRBV2 to TRBJ1-1; 9 positions agree with TRBD1. The CDR3 DNA follows: TGTGCCAGCAGCCAGGGACAGGGGAACACTGAAGCTTTCTTT. This gives the protein CASSQGQGNTEAFF.